These T cell receptor beta chains were read from a single sample in a study of shared clonotypes between healthy human individuals. Clones were sequenced by immunoSEQ multiplex PCR, and TCRdb holds only the in-frame ones, with some missing. In the table there are some 2 million clones, roughly 94% of which are singletons. Input material: naive CD4+ T cells sorted from blood. The receptors were gathered from a man aged 18 to 29 in good health. Both conserved end residues are part of each CDR3. Each record gives: D gene, clone size, J gene, V gene, CDR3 DNA, CDR3 protein. A D gene is named only where the DNA matches it firmly. Clone sizes are given selectively: once, few, many, or a class where the clone is expanded.

>.|.|TRBJ1-4|TRBV6-1
TGTGCCAGCAGTCCGACGCAAACTAATGAAAAACTGTTTTTT
CASSPTQTNEKLFF
>.|.|TRBJ2-7|TRBV5-1
TGCGCCAGCAGCTTTTGGGGACACCAATCCTACGAGCAGTACTTC
CASSFWGHQSYEQYF
>TRBD1|.|TRBJ2-2|TRBV5-1
TGCGCCAGCAGCTTGGCCGGGACAGCGAACACCGGGGAGCTGTTTTTT
CASSLAGTANTGELFF
>TRBD1|.|TRBJ1-3|TRBV5-1
TGCGCCAGCAGCTCCGGAAGCATTTTGGCAGGGGGTGGAAACACCATATATTTT
CASSSGSILAGGGNTIYF
>.|.|TRBJ2-1|TRBV28
TGTGCCAGCAGTTCGACAGCTCCCAATGAGCAGTTCTTC
CASSSTAPNEQFF
>TRBD1|.|TRBJ2-2|TRBV5-4
TGTGCCAGCAGGGGGACAGCGAACACCGGGGAGCTGTTTTTT
CASRGTANTGELFF
>TRBD2|many|TRBJ2-7|TRBV5-6
TGTGCCAGCAGGACTAGCGGGATGATTTACGAGCAGTACTTC
CASRTSGMIYEQYF
>.|.|TRBJ1-1|TRBV28
TGTGCCAGCAGCCGACGGTCAACCACTGAAGCTTTCTTT
CASSRRSTTEAFF
>TRBD1|once|TRBJ1-2|TRBV5-5
TGTGCCAGCAGGCAGGACAGGGCCCACTATGGCTACACCTTC
CASRQDRAHYGYTF
>.|.|TRBJ2-4|TRBV7-2
TGTGCCAGCAGCTTAGCTATCACCCTAGCCAAAAACATTCAGTACTTC
CASSLAITLAKNIQYF
>.|.|TRBJ2-1|TRBV18
TGTGCCAGCTCTCCCCTGACAGGCTCCTACAATGAGCAGTTCTTC
CASSPLTGSYNEQFF
>.|.|TRBJ2-5|TRBV2
TGTGCCAGCAGTGAGCCAGACAGCCAAGAGACCCAGTACTTC
CASSEPDSQETQYF
>.|.|TRBJ2-1|TRBV27
TGTGCCAGCAGTACCACTTTGGGGCAGGGCTACAATGAGCAGTTCTTC
CASSTTLGQGYNEQFF
>.|.|TRBJ1-2|TRBV10-3
TGTGCCATCAGTGAGTCCAGGGAGAACTATGGCTACACCTTC
CAISESRENYGYTF
>TRBD2|.|TRBJ2-5|TRBV6-5
TGTGCCAGCAGCCTACTAGCGGGAGGGGAGACCCAGTACTTC
CASSLLAGGETQYF
>.|.|TRBJ2-5|TRBV7-9
TGTGCCAGCAGCTTCGGCGGGCTGGCGGAGACCCAGTACTTC
CASSFGGLAETQYF
>.|.|TRBJ2-3|TRBV19
TGTGCCAGTAGTTCCCCAGGGGCGGTCACAGATACGCAGTATTTT
CASSSPGAVTDTQYF
>TRBD1|.|TRBJ1-3|TRBV28
TGTGCCAGCAGTGCCCCGGGACAGGGGGTTCCTGGAAACACCATATATTTT
CASSAPGQGVPGNTIYF
>.|.|TRBJ1-1|TRBV28
TGTGCCACTTCATGGGGTTTAAAAACTGAAGCTTTCTTT
CATSWGLKTEAFF
>.|.|TRBJ1-3|TRBV11-2
TGTGCCAGCAGGAGCTCTGGAAACACCATATATTTT
CASRSSGNTIYF
>TRBD1|.|TRBJ1-2|TRBV2
TGTGCCAGCAGTGGGACAGGGGCTGGTGGCTACACCTTC
CASSGTGAGGYTF
>TRBD1|once|TRBJ1-6|TRBV28
TGTGCCAGCACCTGGGGACAGAATAATTCACCCCTCCACTTT
CASTWGQNNSPLHF
>.|.|TRBJ1-2|TRBV11-2
TGTGCCAGCAGCCCCGAGACGTACCAGGCTCTCTATGGCTACACCTTC
CASSPETYQALYGYTF
>.|.|TRBJ1-5|TRBV28
TGTTCCGCCTACGGCAACAATCAGCCCCAGCATTTT
CSAYGNNQPQHF
>TRBD1|.|TRBJ2-7|TRBV9
TGTGCCAGCAGCGTAGCCCCACAGGGGCACTCCTACGAGCAGTACTTC
CASSVAPQGHSYEQYF
>.|.|TRBJ2-7|TRBV19
TGTGCCAGTAGTACCCTAACGGGGGCCTACGAGCAGTACTTC
CASSTLTGAYEQYF
>.|.|TRBJ2-3|TRBV9
TGTGCCAGCAGCGTAGGACGCTCCACAGATACGCAGTATTTT
CASSVGRSTDTQYF
>TRBD2|.|TRBJ2-5|TRBV7-6
TGTGCCAGCAGTTCGTCTAGCGGCGGTGGGACCCAGTACTTC
CASSSSSGGGTQYF
>.|once|TRBJ1-2|TRBV30
TGTGCCTGGAGGTCGGGGAACTATGGCTACACCTTC
CAWRSGNYGYTF
>.|.|TRBJ2-7|TRBV11-2
TGTGCCAGCAGCCAAGACCATATCTACGAGCAGTACTTC
CASSQDHIYEQYF
>TRBD2|once|TRBJ2-1|TRBV4-3
TGCGCCAGCAGCCAAGACTCTAGCGGGAGCGCAAGCTCCTACAATGAGCAGTTCTTC
CASSQDSSGSASSYNEQFF
>.|.|TRBJ2-7|TRBV6-4
TGTGCCAGCAGTGACTCTTGTCAGGGGAAAAACTACGAGCAGTACTTC
CASSDSCQGKNYEQYF
>TRBD1|.|TRBJ2-7|TRBV4-1
TGCGCCAGCAGCCAAGATCAAGGGGGCAGGGGGATGTCCTACGTCTACGAGCAGTACTTC
CASSQDQGGRGMSYVYEQYF
>.|.|TRBJ2-7|TRBV6-5
TGTGCCAGCAGCCAGACCTACGAGCAGTACTTC
CASSQTYEQYF
>.|once|TRBJ1-4|TRBV5-1
TGCGCCAGCAGCCAGTCCACCGGGAAAGAAAAACTGTTTTTT
CASSQSTGKEKLFF
>.|.|TRBJ1-1|TRBV28
TGTGCCAGCAGTTTAGGGTTGGATAGCACTGAAGCTTTCTTT
CASSLGLDSTEAFF
>TRBD1|.|TRBJ2-7|TRBV5-1
TGCGCCAGCAGCATCCTCCCACAGGGGACCTACGAGCAGTACTTC
CASSILPQGTYEQYF
>TRBD1|.|TRBJ2-3|TRBV4-3
TGCGCCAGCAGCCAAGTTGGGGTCACAGGGGGCACAGATACGCAGTATTTT
CASSQVGVTGGTDTQYF
>.|.|TRBJ1-5|TRBV20-1
TGCAGTGCTAGGGGGCTTCAGCCCCAGCATTTT
CSARGLQPQHF
>.|.|TRBJ1-3|TRBV5-1
TGCGCCAGCAGCTTTTACAGGGAAGAATCCGGAAACACCATATATTTT
CASSFYREESGNTIYF
>.|.|TRBJ1-2|TRBV4-3
TGCGCCAGCAGCCGGGACTCAGGGGTTTCTGGCGGCTACACCTTC
CASSRDSGVSGGYTF
>TRBD1|.|TRBJ2-7|TRBV28
TGTGCCAGCGCCGGACAGGGGACCTCCTACGAGCAGTACTTC
CASAGQGTSYEQYF
>TRBD2|.|TRBJ2-3|TRBV11-2
TGTGCCAGCGGCCAAAGTCGACTAGCGGGAAGGGCAGATACGCAGTATTTT
CASGQSRLAGRADTQYF
>TRBD1|.|TRBJ2-1|TRBV29-1
TGCAGCGGAGACAGGGGCCATGAGCAGTTCTTC
CSGDRGHEQFF
>.|.|TRBJ2-2|TRBV7-2
TGTGCCAGCAGCTTATCCGGGGGAAAAACCGGGGAGCTGTTTTTT
CASSLSGGKTGELFF
>.|.|TRBJ2-7|TRBV11-2
TGTGCCAGCAGCCCATCCTTCGACTACGAGCAGTACTTC
CASSPSFDYEQYF
>TRBD2|.|TRBJ2-1|TRBV10-3
TGTGCCATCAGTCCTAGCGGGGGCGTATTCTCCTACAATGAGCAGTTCTTC
CAISPSGGVFSYNEQFF
>.|.|TRBJ1-6|TRBV10-1
TGCGCCAGCAGTGAGGATTGGAGGGCGGCGAATTCGCCCCTCCACTTT
CASSEDWRAANSPLHF
>.|.|TRBJ2-7|TRBV5-6
TGTGCCAGCAGCTCCCGGTACGAGCAGTACTTC
CASSSRYEQYF
>TRBD2|.|TRBJ2-7|TRBV9
TGTGCCAGCAGCGTAGGGCTAGCGGGGGATTCCTACGAGCAGTACTTC
CASSVGLAGDSYEQYF
>.|.|TRBJ1-3|TRBV9
TGTGCCAGCAGCGTAGCGGGGCAGGGAGGTGGAAACACCATATATTTT
CASSVAGQGGGNTIYF